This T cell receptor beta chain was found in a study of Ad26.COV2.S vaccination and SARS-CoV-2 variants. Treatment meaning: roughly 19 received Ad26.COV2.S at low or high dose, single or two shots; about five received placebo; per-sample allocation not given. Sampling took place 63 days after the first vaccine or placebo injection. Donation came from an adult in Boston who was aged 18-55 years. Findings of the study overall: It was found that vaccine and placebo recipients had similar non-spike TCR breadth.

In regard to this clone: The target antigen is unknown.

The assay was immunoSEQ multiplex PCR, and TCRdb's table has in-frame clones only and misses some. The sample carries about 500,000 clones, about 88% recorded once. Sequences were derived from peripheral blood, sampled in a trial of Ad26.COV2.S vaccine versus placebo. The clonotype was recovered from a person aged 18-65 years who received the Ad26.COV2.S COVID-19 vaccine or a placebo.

Here the CDR3 reads CASSTPEGANTQYF. The CDR3 DNA sequence: TGTGCCAGCAGCACCCCAGAAGGAGCGAATACGCAGTATTTT. This chain joins TRBV13 and TRBJ2-3, with D uncertain. Germline V gives CDR1 PRHDT, CDR2 FYEKMQ (reference sequence). Trimming took off 5 bases at V and 7 bases at J, with 16 bases between the two ends. This CDR3 region has 14 residues.